This T cell receptor (beta chain) was recovered during a study of T cells in localized non-small cell lung cancer. Study-wide points: A median of about 54 of the top 100 tumor clones appeared in adjacent lung, which was paired and uninvolved. Heterogeneity stays possible, as sequencing covered only one tumor region. Uninvolved adjacent lung, not tumor, had the highest T cell clonality.

With regard to this clone: Its matching antigen is unknown.

The CDR3 is 14 residues long. Germline lookup yields CDR1 GTSNPN and CDR2 SVGIG (reference sequence). V was clipped by 5 bases and J by 3 bases, with 13 bases between them. Data came from immunoSEQ multiplex PCR; TCRdb stores just in-frame clones and leaves some out. The repertoire includes around 30,000 clones, around 93% of them detected once, and less than 5% sits in the top ten. The clonotype was recovered from a woman aged 40 to 75 with stage III lung adenocarcinoma. The gene calls are TRBV30 and TRBJ1-4; perhaps TRBD1 as D (5 bases). The starting material was peripheral blood mononuclear cells, obtained before any cancer treatment. In DNA, the CDR3 is TGTGCCTGGGCCTCGCTGGGGGCTAATGAAAAACTGTTTTTT. Translated: CAWASLGANEKLFF.